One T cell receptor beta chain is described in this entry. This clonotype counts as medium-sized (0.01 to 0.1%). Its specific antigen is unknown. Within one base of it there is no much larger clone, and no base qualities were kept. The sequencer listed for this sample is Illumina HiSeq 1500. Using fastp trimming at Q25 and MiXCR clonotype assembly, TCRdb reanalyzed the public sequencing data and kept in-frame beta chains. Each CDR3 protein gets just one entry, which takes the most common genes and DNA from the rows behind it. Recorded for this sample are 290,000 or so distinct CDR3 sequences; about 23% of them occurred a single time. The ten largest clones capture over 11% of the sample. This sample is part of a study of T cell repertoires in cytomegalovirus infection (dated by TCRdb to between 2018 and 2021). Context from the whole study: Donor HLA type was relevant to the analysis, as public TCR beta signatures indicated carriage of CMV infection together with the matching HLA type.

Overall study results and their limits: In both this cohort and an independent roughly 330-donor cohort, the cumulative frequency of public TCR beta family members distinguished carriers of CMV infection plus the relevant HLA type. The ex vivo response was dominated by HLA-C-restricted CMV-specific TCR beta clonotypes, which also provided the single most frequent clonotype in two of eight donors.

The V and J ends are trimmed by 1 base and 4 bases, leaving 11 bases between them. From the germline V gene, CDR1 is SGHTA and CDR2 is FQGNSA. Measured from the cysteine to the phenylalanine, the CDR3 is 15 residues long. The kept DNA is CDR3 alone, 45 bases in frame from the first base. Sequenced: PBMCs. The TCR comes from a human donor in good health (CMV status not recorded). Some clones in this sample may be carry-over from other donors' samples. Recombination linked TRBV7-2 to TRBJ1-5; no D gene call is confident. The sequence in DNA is TGTGCCAGCAGCTTAGGGATTGGCCTTAATCAGCCCCAGCATTTT. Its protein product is CASSLGIGLNQPQHF.